Listed below are T cell receptor beta chains from one sample, sequenced in a study of control samples from healthy donors and cancer patients. Measured with immunoSEQ multiplex PCR; TCRdb has only the in-frame clones, and not every one. The sample yields 45,000 to 55,000 clones, roughly 94% seen once. Sequencing was performed on blood. The receptors shown here come from a man between 25 and 39 years old in good health. CDR3s include the opening cysteine and the closing phenylalanine or tryptophan. A D gene is named only where the DNA matches it firmly. Expanded clones are given a class, and other clones once, few, many or no size at all.

d_call,j_call,v_call,clone_size,cdr3_nt,cdr3_aa
.,TRBJ2-7,TRBV5-5,once,TGTGCCAGCAGCTATAGGGACGGTAGCAGCTCCTACGAGCAGTACTTC,CASSYRDGSSSYEQYF
.,TRBJ1-1,TRBV18,.,TGTGCCAGCTCACCCATAAGCCATAACTGGGGGGGGTACACTGAAGCTTTCTTT,CASSPISHNWGGYTEAFF
TRBD1,TRBJ1-1,TRBV7-3,.,TGTGCCAGCAGCTTTGTGGGACAGGGGGCGGCTGAAGCTTTCTTT,CASSFVGQGAAEAFF
TRBD2,TRBJ2-1,TRBV28,.,TGTGCCAGCAGTTCTCCCGATGTGGGAGGGAAGGAGAATGAGCAGTTCTTC,CASSSPDVGGKENEQFF
.,TRBJ1-6,TRBV5-1,.,TGCGCCAGCAGCTTTGAGAGCTCCTATAATTCACCCCTCCACTTT,CASSFESSYNSPLHF
TRBD2,TRBJ2-1,TRBV28,.,TGTGCCAGCAGTTCTATCCTCGGGACTAGCGAGCAGTTCTTC,CASSSILGTSEQFF
TRBD1,TRBJ1-2,TRBV11-2,.,TGTGCCAGCAGCCCCCGACAGGGGACTTACTATGGCTACACCTTC,CASSPRQGTYYGYTF
TRBD2,TRBJ2-2,TRBV7-9,.,TGTGCCAGCAGCTTTCGACTAGCACCGAACACCGGGGAGCTGTTTTTT,CASSFRLAPNTGELFF
.,TRBJ1-5,TRBV10-3,.,TGTGCCATCAGTCGGGAGACCGATCAGCCCCAGCATTTT,CAISRETDQPQHF
TRBD2,TRBJ2-7,TRBV19,.,TGTGCCAGTAGTTTCGGGGGGAGCGGGACCTACGAGCAGTACTTC,CASSFGGSGTYEQYF
.,TRBJ2-7,TRBV7-3,.,TGTGCCAGCAGCCCGGACCCCTATCTAACCGAGCAGTACTTC,CASSPDPYLTEQYF
TRBD2,TRBJ2-7,TRBV5-8,once,TGTGCCAGCAGCTTGCTACTAGCGGTTGAGCAGTACTTC,CASSLLLAVEQYF
.,TRBJ2-2,TRBV10-3,.,TGTGCCATCAGTGCTATGGCAAACACCGGGGAGCTGTTTTTT,CAISAMANTGELFF
.,TRBJ2-1,TRBV30,.,TGTGCCTGGAGTGGGGGGTCCTACAATGAGCAGTTCTTC,CAWSGGSYNEQFF
.,TRBJ2-7,TRBV6-2/TRBV6-3,.,TGTGCCAGCAGTTACCGGGACGGCTCCTACGAGCAGTACTTC,CASSYRDGSYEQYF
.,TRBJ2-3,TRBV7-9,.,TGTGCCAGCAGCTTAGGGGAGGCCCACACAGATACGCAGTATTTT,CASSLGEAHTDTQYF
.,TRBJ2-1,TRBV18,.,TGTGCCAGCTCCCCCAGGGCTGCAGACAATGAGCAGTTCTTC,CASSPRAADNEQFF
TRBD2,TRBJ2-1,TRBV5-1,.,TGCGCCAGCAGCTTGGCCAGAGCGGGAGGGACTAACAATGAGCAGTTCTTC,CASSLARAGGTNNEQFF
TRBD1,TRBJ2-3,TRBV2,.,TGTGCCGGGAGGACAGGGGACACGCAGTATTTT,CAGRTGDTQYF
TRBD2,TRBJ2-7,TRBV5-1,.,TGCGCCAGCAGCCCGGTGGGGAGGGTCACGTACGAGCAGTACTTC,CASSPVGRVTYEQYF
.,TRBJ1-1,TRBV11-2,.,TGTGCCAGCAGCTTTTGGCAGAACACTGAAGCTTTCTTT,CASSFWQNTEAFF
.,TRBJ2-5,TRBV4-3,.,TGCGCCAGCAGCCATTGGGCCAGGGGCACCGGACAAGAGACCCAGTACTTC,CASSHWARGTGQETQYF
.,TRBJ2-2,TRBV18,.,TGTGCCAGCTCACCACCGATAGGGGCATCCGGGGAGCTGTTTTTT,CASSPPIGASGELFF
.,TRBJ2-5,TRBV10-3,.,TGTGCCATCAGTGGGTACCAAGAGACCCAGTACTTC,CAISGYQETQYF
TRBD2,TRBJ2-2,TRBV9,.,TGTGCCAGCAGCGTATACAGCGGGGGGCCCACCGGGGAGCTGTTTTTT,CASSVYSGGPTGELFF
.,TRBJ1-2,TRBV27,once,TGTGCCAGCAGTTTGATGGGGGGTAGCGGCTACACCTTC,CASSLMGGSGYTF
TRBD2,TRBJ2-2,TRBV3-1/TRBV3-2,.,TGTGCCAGCAGCCAAGGACTAGCGGGACCTACCGGGGAGCTGTTTTTT,CASSQGLAGPTGELFF
TRBD1,TRBJ2-7,TRBV19,.,TGTGCCAGTAGTGTAGCAGGGGGCCAGGTCTACGAGCAGTACTTC,CASSVAGGQVYEQYF
.,TRBJ1-1,TRBV14,.,TGTGCCAGCAGCCAAGACGTTGGGAACACTGAAGCTTTCTTT,CASSQDVGNTEAFF
.,TRBJ2-1,TRBV18,.,TGTGCCAGCTCCCCCGAAAGAGGCCTACTCTCCTACAATGAGCAGTTCTTC,CASSPERGLLSYNEQFF
.,TRBJ2-1,TRBV30,.,TGTGCCTGGAGCACGGGAACCTCCGGAGGTGAGCAGTTCTTC,CAWSTGTSGGEQFF
TRBD2,TRBJ2-1,TRBV5-1,.,TGCGCCAGCAGCGGGTTCGGGACTAGCGGTTACAATGAGCAGTTCTTC,CASSGFGTSGYNEQFF
TRBD1,TRBJ1-3,TRBV30,.,TGTGCCTGCTGGACAGGGACTAGCTCTGGAAACACCATATATTTT,CACWTGTSSGNTIYF
TRBD2,TRBJ2-3,TRBV27,.,TGTGCCAGCAGTTTATCCCCCTGGGCTAGCGGCAGCACAGATACGCAGTATTTT,CASSLSPWASGSTDTQYF
TRBD1,TRBJ2-1,TRBV30,.,TGTGCCTGGGACCCAACGGGGCGACAGGGACAGTTCTTC,CAWDPTGRQGQFF
TRBD1,TRBJ2-2,TRBV9,.,TGTGCCAGCAGCGTAGAGGGACAGGGGGCAACCGGGGAGCTGTTTTTT,CASSVEGQGATGELFF
TRBD2,TRBJ2-3,TRBV10-2,.,TGCGCCAGCAGTGAAGCCGGGACTAGATATATCCCAGATACGCAGTATTTT,CASSEAGTRYIPDTQYF